The clone carrying this T cell receptor (beta chain) was picked up one time. The data are from a study of blood T cell repertoires in COVID-19. The overall study: Whether acute or convalescent, the COVID-19 samples came from the United States, Italy and Spain. T cells, B-cell-depleted T cells, or PBMCs provided the cDNA or gDNA that served as material.

Original processing methods: Reference gene primer amplification in the assay estimated nucleated cell counts. The method was immunoSEQ multiplex PCR; TCRdb's version includes in-frame clones alone and lacks a portion of them. V, J and clone size reflect that table, while D and trimming were determined from the DNA. The table shows 100,000 to 150,000 clones, with roughly 84% occurring only once. V gave up 4 bases and J gave up 1 base; unmatched junction bases: 2. In germline, CDR1 is MGHRA, CDR2 YSYEKL. This CDR3 contains 16 residues. Material for sequencing was peripheral blood. This receptor was taken from a woman in her twenties or thirties who had recovered from COVID-19. V is TRBV4-1 and J is TRBJ2-5; 14 bases align to TRBD2. CDR3 sequence: CASSRGTSGSQETQYF. The CDR3 DNA follows: TGCGCCAGCAGCCGAGGGACTAGCGGGAGCCAAGAGACCCAGTACTTC.